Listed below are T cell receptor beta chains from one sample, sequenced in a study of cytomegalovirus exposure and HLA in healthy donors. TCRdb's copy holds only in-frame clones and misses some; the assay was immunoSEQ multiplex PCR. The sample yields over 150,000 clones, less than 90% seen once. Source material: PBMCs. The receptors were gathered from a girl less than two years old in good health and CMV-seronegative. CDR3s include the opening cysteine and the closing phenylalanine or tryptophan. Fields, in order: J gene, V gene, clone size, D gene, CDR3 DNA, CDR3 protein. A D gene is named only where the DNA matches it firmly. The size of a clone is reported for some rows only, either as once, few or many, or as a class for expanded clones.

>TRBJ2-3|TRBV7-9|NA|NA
TGTGCCAGCAGCCAAGACAGGGGAGGGACGCAGTATTTT
CASSQDRGGTQYF
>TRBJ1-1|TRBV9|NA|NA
TGTGCCAGCAGCGTAAGTGTTTCGGGGGAGGGAGCTTTCTTT
CASSVSVSGEGAFF
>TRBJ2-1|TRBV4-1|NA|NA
TGCGCCAGCAGCAGTAGCTTCTCCTACAATGAGCAGTTCTTC
CASSSSFSYNEQFF
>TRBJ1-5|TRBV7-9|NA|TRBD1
TGTGCCAGCAGTCCGATTACAGGGGGGATCAATCAGCCCCAGCATTTT
CASSPITGGINQPQHF
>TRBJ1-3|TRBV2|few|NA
TGTGCCAGCAGTGAAGAGGGGCCCCCTGGAAACACCATATATTTT
CASSEEGPPGNTIYF
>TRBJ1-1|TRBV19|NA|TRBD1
TGTGCCAGTACCCGGACAGGGGCCATGAACACTGAAGCTTTCTTT
CASTRTGAMNTEAFF
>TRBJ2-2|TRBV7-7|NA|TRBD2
TGTGCTAGCAGCTTACTAGTCACCGGGGGGGCCGCCGGGGAGCTGTTTTTT
CASSLLVTGGAAGELFF
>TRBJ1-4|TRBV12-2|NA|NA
TGTGCAAGTCCCGGACAGGGGGCAAGAGTGGGAAATGAAAAACTGTTTTTT
CASPGQGARVGNEKLFF
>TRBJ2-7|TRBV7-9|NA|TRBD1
TGTGCCAGCAGCTTTTACAGGGGGCACTACGAGCAGTACTTC
CASSFYRGHYEQYF
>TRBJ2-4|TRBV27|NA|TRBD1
TGTGCCAGCAGTAGGAGACAGGGGGTGCTCAAAAACATTCAGTACTTC
CASSRRQGVLKNIQYF
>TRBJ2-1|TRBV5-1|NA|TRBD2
TGCGCCAGCAGCTTACAAGCGGGAGGGATCAATGAGCAGTTCTTC
CASSLQAGGINEQFF
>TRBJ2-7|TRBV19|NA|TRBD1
TGTGCCAGTAGTCAAAGACAGGGCGGCTACGAGCAGTACTTC
CASSQRQGGYEQYF
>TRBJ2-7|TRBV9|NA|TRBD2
TGTGCCAGCAGCTCCGGTAGCGGGGGCGCCTACGAGCAGTACTTC
CASSSGSGGAYEQYF
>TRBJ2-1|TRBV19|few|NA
TGTGCCAGTAGTATTGGGCAGACCAATGAGCAGTTCTTC
CASSIGQTNEQFF
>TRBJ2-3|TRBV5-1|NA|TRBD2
TGCGCCAGCAGTAACCGACTAGCGGGAGGGCCATCAGATACGCAGTATTTT
CASSNRLAGGPSDTQYF
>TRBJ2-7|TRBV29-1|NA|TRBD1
TGCAGCGTTCTGACAGGGGCAAACTACGAGCAGTACTTC
CSVLTGANYEQYF
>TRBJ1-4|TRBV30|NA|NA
TGTGCCTGGAGGGCACTGGGGGCGATTAATGAAAAACTGTTTTTT
CAWRALGAINEKLFF
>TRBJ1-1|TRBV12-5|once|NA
TGTGCTAGTGTTTGGGGGGGCGGCCTTGAAGCTTTCTTT
CASVWGGGLEAFF
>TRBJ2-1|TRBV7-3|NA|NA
TGTGCCAGCAGCTTAATGGCGGGGGCGTACAATGAGCAGTTCTTC
CASSLMAGAYNEQFF
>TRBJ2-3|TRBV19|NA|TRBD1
TGTGCCAGTAGTATAGAAAAAACAGGGGCAGATACGCAGTATTTT
CASSIEKTGADTQYF
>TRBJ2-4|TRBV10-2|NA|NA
TGCGCCAGCAGTGATTTTATAGGGGGGGACATTCAGTACTTC
CASSDFIGGDIQYF
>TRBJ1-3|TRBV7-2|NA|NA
TGTGCCAGCAGCTTAGATCGGTCTTCTGGAAACACCATATATTTT
CASSLDRSSGNTIYF
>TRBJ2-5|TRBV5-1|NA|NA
TGCGCCAGCAGCTCACAGGGAGAGACCCAGTACTTC
CASSSQGETQYF
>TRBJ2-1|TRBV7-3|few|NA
TGTGCCAGCAGTCCTCAGGGTAGCTCCTACAATGAGCAGTTCTTC
CASSPQGSSYNEQFF
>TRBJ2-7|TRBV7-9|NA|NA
TGTGCCAGCAGCTTCTATCGAGGGGACTCAGCCTACGAGCAGTACTTC
CASSFYRGDSAYEQYF
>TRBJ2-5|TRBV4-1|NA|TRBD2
TGCGCCAGCAGCCCAGGGACTAGCAGACACCAAGAGACCCAGTACTTC
CASSPGTSRHQETQYF
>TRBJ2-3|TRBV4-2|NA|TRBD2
TGTGCCAGCAGCCAAGATCCGACTAGCGGGGGGTATACGCAGTATTTT
CASSQDPTSGGYTQYF
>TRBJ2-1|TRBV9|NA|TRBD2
TGTGCCAGCAGCGTACTAGCGGGGGGCGGGAATGAGCAGTTCTTC
CASSVLAGGGNEQFF
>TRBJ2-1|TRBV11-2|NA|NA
TGTGCCAGCAGCTTTGGGGGCGGTGAGCAGTTCTTC
CASSFGGGEQFF
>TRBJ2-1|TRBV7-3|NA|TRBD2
TGTGCCAGCAGCGTAACGTTCCGTGATTTCCGATCCTTGGGCGGGAGTAGAAACAGTGAGCAGTTCTTC
CASSVTFRDFRSLGGSRNSEQFF
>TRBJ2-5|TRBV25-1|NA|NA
TGTGCCAGCAGTACAAGACAGGAGATAGAGACCCAGTACTTC
CASSTRQEIETQYF
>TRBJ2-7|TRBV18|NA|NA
TGTGCCAGCTCACCTCTTCTAGGTCTCATCGAGCAGTACTTC
CASSPLLGLIEQYF
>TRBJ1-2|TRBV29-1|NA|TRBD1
TGCAGCGTTGTTGGGACAGGGTCGCATGGGAGTTATGGCTACACCTTC
CSVVGTGSHGSYGYTF
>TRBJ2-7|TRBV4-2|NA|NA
TGTGCCAGCAGCCAGGAACTCGGACAGAGCTCCTACGAGCAGTACTTC
CASSQELGQSSYEQYF
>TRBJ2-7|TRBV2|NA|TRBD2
TGTGCCAGCACCTGGACTAGTAGCCACTACGAGCAGTACTTC
CASTWTSSHYEQYF
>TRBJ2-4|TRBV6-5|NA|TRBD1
TGTGCCAGCAGCAGGACAGGGGGAAACATTCAGTACTTC
CASSRTGGNIQYF
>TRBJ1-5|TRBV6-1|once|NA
TGTGCCAGCAGGGGGCGCGAATTGAGCAATCAGCCCCAGCATTTT
CASRGRELSNQPQHF
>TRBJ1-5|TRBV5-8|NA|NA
TGTGCCAGCAGCCCAGACAGGCCCAATCAGCCCCAGCATTTT
CASSPDRPNQPQHF
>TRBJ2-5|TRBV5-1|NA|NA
TGCGCCAGCAGCTTTGGGAGCAGCGGGGAGACCCAGTACTTC
CASSFGSSGETQYF
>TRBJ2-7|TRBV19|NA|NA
TGTGCCAGTAGTATAGTGGGGGGCTACGAGCAGTACTTC
CASSIVGGYEQYF